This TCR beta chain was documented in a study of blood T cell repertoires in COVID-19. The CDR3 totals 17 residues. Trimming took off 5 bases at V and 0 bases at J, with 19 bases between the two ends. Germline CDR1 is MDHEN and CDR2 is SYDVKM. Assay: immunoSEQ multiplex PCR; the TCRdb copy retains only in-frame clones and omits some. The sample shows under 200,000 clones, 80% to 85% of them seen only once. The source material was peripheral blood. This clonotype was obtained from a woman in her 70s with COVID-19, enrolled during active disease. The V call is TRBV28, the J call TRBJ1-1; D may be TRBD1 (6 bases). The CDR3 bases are TGTGCCAGCAGTCCGCCTACGGGGACACGCATGAACACTGAAGCTTTCTTT. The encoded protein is CASSPPTGTRMNTEAFF.